Described below is a single T cell receptor beta chain sequence and its context. The target antigen is unknown. The entry originates in a study of blood T cells in healthy people across ages. Whole-study findings and limits: Compared with aged donors, long-lived donors showed fewer expanded clones, suggesting selection. Percentage of naive T cells showed a strong correlation with TCR beta diversity.

A sample-barcoded 5' primer and a J-beta primer mix were used in a second PCR of about 6 to 12 cycles. One entry per CDR3 protein results from TCRdb running MiXCR on the 5' RACE reads. The profile shows 1 million or so distinct CDR3 sequences, almost 25% of them singletons. The same data also went into a second study, on T cells of mothers and their children. As reported in that work: Whether related or unrelated, pairs show similar shaping of TCR recombination output by thymic selection.

The receptor comes from a girl aged 2-10 years in good health. The material sequenced was blood.

CDR3: CASSFAGSQTYNEQFF. CDR3 in DNA: TGCGCCAGCAGCTTTGCAGGGAGTCAAACCTACAATGAGCAGTTCTTC. The gene calls are TRBV5-1 and TRBJ2-1, with D perhaps TRBD1 or TRBD2 (5 bases each). Trimming removed 2 bases at V and 2 bases at J, with 14 bases between. The CDR3 runs 16 residues. The germline CDR1 and CDR2 sequences are SGHRS and YFSETQ. Based on the CDR3 plus reference TRBV5-1 and TRBJ2-1, the full variable domain is KAGVTQTPRYLIKTRGQQVTLSCSPISGHRSVSWYQQTPGQGLQFLFEYFSETQRNKGNFPGRFSGRQFSNSRSEMNVSTLELGDSALYLCASSFAGSQTYNEQFFGPGTRLTVL.